One TCR beta chain is described in this entry. The antigen remains unidentified. The table came from immunoSEQ multiplex PCR; TCRdb's copy has only in-frame clones and leaves some out. The data contain around 50,000 clones, about four fifths of them singletons. V shed 5 bases, J shed 2 bases, and the junction held 13 bases outside the gene matches. The V gene's germline CDR1 is SGHVS and CDR2 FNYEAQ. The CDR3 is 19 amino acids. This record comes from a study of STAT5B mutations in CD4+ large granular lymphocyte leukemia. Overall study findings and caveats: Top patient clones used TRBV06 genes more often: 8/27 versus 2/35 in controls.

The chain uses TRBV7-6 and TRBJ2-6; 9 bases agree with TRBD1. The specimen sequenced was CD4+ T cells from blood buffy coats. This clonotype was sampled from a human donor in good health. The CDR3 region has the DNA TGTGCCAGCAGCGCCTGGCCGGGACAGGGTGTAACTGGGGCCAACGTCCTGACTTTC. Translating it yields CASSAWPGQGVTGANVLTF. Based on the CDR3 plus reference TRBV7-6 and TRBJ2-6, the full variable domain is GAGVSQSPRYKVTKRGQDVALRCDPISGHVSLYWYRQALGQGPEFLTYFNYEAQQDKSGLPNDRFSAERPEGSISTLTIQRTEQRDSAMYRCASSAWPGQGVTGANVLTFGAGSRLTVL.